What follows are 6 T cell receptor beta chains derived from one specimen sequenced in a study of response to subunit inactivated influenza vaccine. TCRdb re-called the RT-PCR reads through MiXCR, storing one row per CDR3 protein. The sample carries 530,000 or so distinct CDR3 sequences, roughly 27% recorded once. Source: CD4+ T cells sorted from PBMCs, taken around 5 days after vaccination. These receptors came from a man aged 45-60 years who received an inactivated influenza vaccine.

The CDR3 here is CASSQVAGNTEAFF. The CDR3 nucleotides read TGTGCCAGCAGCCAAGTCGCGGGGAACACTGAAGCTTTCTTT. The chain carries TRBV3-1 and TRBJ1-1; D gene uncertain. Looked up from germline, CDR1 is LGHDT and CDR2 is YNNKEL (reference sequence). This CDR3 comprises 14 residues. Trimming pared 1 base from V and 1 base from J, leaving 7 bases between.

In this sample, this clonotype turned up a few times. The chain carries TRBV5-1 and TRBJ2-2, with D perhaps assigned TRBD1 or TRBD2 (5 bases each). Germline V CDR1 and CDR2: SGHRS, YFSETQ. V was pared by 6 bases and J by 6 bases, with 18 bases between. CDR3 length equals 15 residues. CDR3 bases: TGCGCCAGCACCTGGAACATCTGGGGGTCCGGGGAGCTGTTTTTT. Translation: CASTWNIWGSGELFF. Based on the CDR3 plus reference TRBV5-1 and TRBJ2-2, the full variable domain is KAGVTQTPRYLIKTRGQQVTLSCSPISGHRSVSWYQQTPGQGLQFLFEYFSETQRNKGNFPGRFSGRQFSNSRSEMNVSTLELGDSALYLCASTWNIWGSGELFFGEGSRLTVL.

The V call is TRBV20-1, the J call TRBJ1-2; no firm D call. Germline V gene sequence: CDR1 DFQATT, CDR2 SNEGSKA (reference sequence). The CDR3 covers 10 residues. V was trimmed by 3 bases and J by 11 bases, leaving 10 bases between them. The CDR3 loop reads CSARSGGYTF. The CDR3 bases are TGCAGTGCTAGGTCAGGAGGATACACCTTC.

This rearrangement joins TRBV20-1 to TRBJ2-7; TRBD2 might be the D (6 bases). The CDR3 is 16 residues long. Trimming took 6 bases from V and 5 from J, leaving 26 bases between them. CDR1 is DFQATT, CDR2 SNEGSKA, per germline (reference sequence). DNA of the CDR3: TGCAGTGCCCCCGGGGGACGGAGCCTTGGGTACAACGAGCAGTACTTC. This sequence encodes CSAPGGRSLGYNEQYF.

This clonotype was seen more than once but under ten times. J is TRBJ2-7 and V is TRBV3-1, with TRBD2 matching 8 bases. The J segment lost 7 bases and the V segment lost 4 bases, leaving 9 bases of the junction unmatched. The CDR3 is 14 amino acids. Germline CDR1 is LGHDT and CDR2 is YNNKEL (reference sequence). In DNA, the CDR3 is TGTGCCAGCAGCCCCCACAGCGGGAGTGCTGAGCAGTACTTC. It specifies CASSPHSGSAEQYF.

The table lists this clonotype with many counts. The rearrangement links TRBV20-1 to TRBJ1-1; 9 bases line up with TRBD1. This CDR3 is 13 amino acids long. The germline gives CDR1 DFQATT, CDR2 SNEGSKA (reference sequence). V lost 5 bases and J lost 5; bases outside the gene matches: 6. The CDR3 region has the DNA TGCAGTGCTTACAGGGGGCCAGGGACTGAAGCTTTCTTT. Its protein product is CSAYRGPGTEAFF.